Given below is one TCR beta chain in context. This sample's treatment: 15 to 20 received Ad26.COV2.S at low or high dose, single or two shots; several received placebo; per-sample allocation not given. Sampling took place 63 days after the first vaccine or placebo injection. V was pared by 1 base and J by 1 base, with 10 bases between. The CDR3 runs 15 residues. Germline V CDR1 and CDR2: SGHRS, YFSETQ. This specimen belongs to a study of Ad26.COV2.S vaccination and SARS-CoV-2 variants. The data were produced by immunoSEQ multiplex PCR, yet TCRdb's version contains in-frame clones alone and is incomplete. This sample has 320,000 or so clones, with 85% to 90% found just once.

This sample comprised peripheral blood, obtained in a trial of Ad26.COV2.S vaccine versus placebo. This chain joins TRBV5-1 and TRBJ2-3; perhaps TRBD2 as D (6 bases). The TCR comes from a person aged 18 to 65 who received the Ad26.COV2.S COVID-19 vaccine or a placebo. DNA for the CDR3: TGCGCCAGCAGCTTGATCGGGGAGGGCACAGATACGCAGTATTTT. Protein product: CASSLIGEGTDTQYF. Looking up the rest from reference TRBV5-1 and TRBJ2-3 gives the full variable domain: KAGVTQTPRYLIKTRGQQVTLSCSPISGHRSVSWYQQTPGQGLQFLFEYFSETQRNKGNFPGRFSGRQFSNSRSEMNVSTLELGDSALYLCASSLIGEGTDTQYFGPGTRLTVL.